This T cell receptor (beta chain) appears in the sequencing data of a study of cytomegalovirus exposure and HLA in healthy donors. To note about this clone: Its specificity is not known.

Researchers ran the PCR with 60 Vbeta and 13 Jbeta primers. As processed by the authors: Later analysis identified 80 million to 90 million unique TCR beta chains, around 10 million shared. Profiled with immunoSEQ multiplex PCR; TCRdb holds only in-frame clones, not every one. That table gives V, J and clone size, and the DNA gave D and trimming. In the table there are about 150,000 clones, 70% of which are singletons. Notes on the study in general: Common viral pathogens seemed, in a later analysis, to connect with several of the most significant clusters. A list of approximately 150 TCR beta chains associated with cytomegalovirus was given. Cytomegalovirus status, reportedly, was diagnosed with high specificity and sensitivity by the classifier.

The sequence was collected from a woman aged 60-75 years in good health and CMV-seropositive. Sequencing was carried out using PBMCs.

The CDR3 DNA follows: TGTGCCAGCAGTCCAGGGACTAGCACAGATACGCAGTATTTT. It translates to CASSPGTSTDTQYF. The V call is TRBV2, the J call TRBJ2-3; perhaps TRBD2 as D (6 bases). Germline loops: CDR1 SNHLY, CDR2 FYNNEI. The CDR3 consists of 14 residues. Trimming shortened V by 5 bases and J by 0 bases, and 9 bases separated the two germline ends.